One sample yielded the 25 T cell receptor beta chains listed below, sequenced in a study of Graves' ophthalmopathy and Graves' hyperthyroidism. Amplified material comprised TCR beta CDR3 regions derived from RNA transcripts. The workflow started with a first-round RT-PCR run with HTBI primers and then moved on to a second-round multiplex PCR. TCRdb recomputed calls from the multiplex PCR reads with MiXCR, one row per CDR3 protein. Among a few hundred thousand distinct CDR3 sequences listed, 15% to 20% were seen once. The specimen was peripheral blood. The receptors were sampled from a woman in her late teens or twenties with Graves' ophthalmopathy.

This clonotype was detected many times. This chain uses TRBV24-1 with TRBJ2-5; D unresolved. The CDR3 consists of 15 residues. Germline V gene data show CDR1 as KGHDR and CDR2 as SFDVKD. V lost 4 bases and J lost 3, with 14 bases in between. The CDR3: CATSDPRRVEETQYF. CDR3 nucleotides: TGTGCCACCAGTGACCCCCGACGTGTTGAAGAGACCCAGTACTTC.

This clonotype has ten or more counts. The V call is TRBV4-2, the J call TRBJ2-3; 8 nucleotides align to TRBD2. Germline CDR1 reads LGHNA; CDR2 reads YNFKEQ. The CDR3 totals 17 residues. J was trimmed by 1 base and V by 4 bases; bases with no gene match: 10. The CDR3, as DNA: TGTGCCAGCAGCCTTGCGGGGGGTAGTTCCGGCACAGATACGCAGTATTTT. It yields the protein CASSLAGGSSGTDTQYF.

This clonotype was seen repeatedly, ten times or more. This chain joins TRBV11-2 and TRBJ1-1; no definite D call. This CDR3 is 13 amino acids long. Trimming cost V 3 bases and J 4 bases, with 9 bases left between them. Germline V gene data show CDR1 as SGHAT and CDR2 as FQNNGV. CDR3 DNA: TGTGCCAGCAGCTTCACCCGCATCACTGAAGCTTTCTTT. It yields the protein CASSFTRITEAFF. Full variable domain (rest looked up from reference TRBV11-2 and TRBJ1-1): EAGVAQSPRYKIIEKRQSVAFWCNPISGHATLYWYQQILGQGPKLLIQFQNNGVVDDSQLPKDRFSAERLKGVDSTLKIQPAKLEDSAVYLCASSFTRITEAFFGQGTRLTVV.

This clonotype was found many times. The rearrangement links TRBV7-2 to TRBJ1-1, with 8 bases fitting TRBD1. CDR3 length: 14 amino acids. Trimming removed 4 bases from V and 5 bases from J; junction bases left unmatched: 6. Germline V gives CDR1 SGHTA, CDR2 FQGNSA. CDR3 DNA: TGTGCCAGCAGCTCACAGGGGGTGGGTACTGAAGCTTTCTTT. It yields the protein CASSSQGVGTEAFF.

There are many counts of this clonotype. The CDR3 region is CASRGPGTVQETQYF. The CDR3 nucleotides read TGTGCCAGCAGAGGCCCCGGGACAGTCCAAGAGACCCAGTACTTC. This chain connects TRBV7-9 to TRBJ2-5; 7 nucleotides align to TRBD1. Germline CDR1 SEHNR, CDR2 FQNEAQ (reference sequence). The CDR3 runs 15 residues. Losses at the gene ends were 6 bases for V and 1 base for J; bases not matched to a gene: 8.

The table lists this clonotype with a few counts. The chain links TRBV7-2 to TRBJ2-5; 7 nucleotides align to TRBD1. The CDR3 covers 15 residues. Germline trimming cut 5 bases from V and 4 bases from J; bases unmatched to any gene: 10. Germline CDR1 SGHTA, CDR2 FQGNSA. CDR3 in amino acids: CASSLVRTGRETQYF. CDR3 nucleotides: TGTGCCAGCAGCCTAGTTAGGACAGGAAGAGAGACCCAGTACTTC. Based on the CDR3 plus reference TRBV7-2 and TRBJ2-5, the full variable domain is GAGVSQSPSNKVTEKGKDVELRCDPISGHTALYWYRQSLGQGLEFLIYFQGNSAPDKSGLPSDRFSAERTGGSVSTLTIQRTQQEDSAVYLCASSLVRTGRETQYFGPGTRLLVL.

The V call is TRBV20-1, the J call TRBJ1-2; TRBD1 aligns across 9 bases. The CDR3 spans 13 residues. Germline loops: CDR1 DFQATT, CDR2 SNEGSKA (reference sequence). Losses at the gene ends were 0 bases for V and 6 bases for J; bases not matched to a gene: 2. The CDR3 reads CSARDRDRDGYTF. The CDR3 nucleotides read TGCAGTGCTAGAGACCGGGACAGGGATGGCTACACCTTC.

The rearrangement joins TRBV6-1 to TRBJ2-2; TRBD2 matches 13 bases. The CDR3 loop spans 16 amino acids. V shed 6 bases, J shed 3 bases, and the junction held 4 bases outside the gene matches. Germline CDR1 reads MNHNS; CDR2 reads SASEGT. For the CDR3, the DNA is TGTGCCAGCAGCCGCGGACTAGCGGGGGACACCGGGGAGCTGTTTTTT. Translated: CASSRGLAGDTGELFF.

This clonotype occurred many times. This sequence joins TRBV6-5 and TRBJ1-2; 7 bases align to TRBD1. CDR1 MNHEY and CDR2 SVGAGI come from the germline V gene. This CDR3 comprises 15 residues. V lost 2 bases to trimming and J lost 6 bases; unmatched junction nucleotides: 9. The CDR3 reads CASSYDRAFWDGYTF. Written as DNA, the CDR3 is TGTGCCAGCAGTTACGACAGGGCGTTTTGGGATGGCTACACCTTC.

This clonotype came up many times. The rearrangement uses TRBV29-1 and TRBJ2-6; 11 nucleotides align to TRBD1. The germline V gene encodes CDR1 SQVTM and CDR2 ANQGSEA. Trimming at V came to 4 bases and at J to 1 base, leaving 6 bases not matched to a gene. The CDR3 sequence is 17 residues long. For the CDR3, the DNA is TGCAGCGTTGCCGGGGACAGGGGGGATTCTGGGGCCAACGTCCTGACTTTC. Translation: CSVAGDRGDSGANVLTF. Combining the CDR3 with reference TRBV29-1 and TRBJ2-6 gives the whole variable domain SAVISQKPSRDICQRGTSLTIQCQVDSQVTMMFWYRQQPGQSLTLIATANQGSEATYESGFVIDKFPISRPNLTFSTLTVSNMSPEDSSIYLCSVAGDRGDSGANVLTFGAGSRLTVL.

V gene TRBV6-2 or TRBV6-3 combines with J gene TRBJ2-7, with a possible D match to TRBD1 (6 bases). The CDR3 has 10 residues. Germline-derived CDR1 and CDR2 are MNHEY and SVGEGT. Trimming removed 8 bases at V and 8 bases at J, with 10 bases between. The CDR3 here is CASYDRQQYF. DNA of the CDR3: TGTGCCAGCTACGACAGGCAGCAGTACTTC.

At least ten counts were recorded for this clonotype. The genes are TRBV12-3 or TRBV12-4 and TRBJ2-5; 10 bases line up with TRBD2. Trimming at V came to 3 bases and at J to 1 base, leaving 2 bases not matched to a gene. CDR3 size: 15 residues. As DNA, the CDR3 is TGTGCCAGCAGTTTGAGCGGGGGGGCCCAAGAGACCCAGTACTTC. This sequence encodes CASSLSGGAQETQYF.

Only a few counts were recorded for this clonotype. V and J are TRBV6-2 or TRBV6-3 and TRBJ1-1, with no clear D. The length of the CDR3 is 12 residues. V was cut by 5 bases and J by 11 bases, with 15 bases left in between. CDR1 is MNHEY and CDR2 is SVGEGT in the germline V gene. For the CDR3, the DNA is TGTGCCAGCAGTCGGGAGTACCCCGGCGCTTTCTTT. Amino acid sequence: CASSREYPGAFF.

This clonotype was recorded many times. The genes are TRBV19 and TRBJ1-5, with D unresolved. V lost 3 bases and J 5 bases, leaving 5 bases between the germline ends. The CDR3 is 12 amino acids. Germline lookup yields CDR1 LNHDA and CDR2 SQIVND (reference sequence). CDR3: CASSIIHQPQHF. CDR3 bases: TGTGCCAGTAGTATCATCCATCAGCCCCAGCATTTT.

The chain carries TRBV10-3 and TRBJ2-5, with unresolved D. With 8 bases removed from V and 4 bases from J, the gap between germline ends came to 11 bases. CDR3 length: 12 amino acids. Germline loops: CDR1 ENHRY, CDR2 SYGVKD. The CDR3 sequence: CAIAPLGETQYF. The CDR3 DNA reads as TGTGCCATCGCCCCGCTCGGAGAGACCCAGTACTTC.

The table lists this clonotype with many counts. The chain employs TRBV6-5 and TRBJ2-7; 7 positions agree with TRBD2. Germline-derived CDR1 and CDR2 are MNHEY and SVGAGI. The CDR3 loop spans 13 amino acids. The J segment lost 4 bases and the V segment lost 7 bases, leaving 7 bases of the junction unmatched. CDR3 protein: CASNPAGMYEQYF. CDR3 DNA sequence: TGTGCCAGCAACCCAGCGGGGATGTACGAGCAGTACTTC.

This clonotype came up many times. V and J are TRBV19 and TRBJ2-7; D perhaps matches TRBD2 (6 bases). The CDR3 covers 14 residues. V was cut by 5 bases and J by 8 bases, with 19 bases left in between. CDR1 is LNHDA, CDR2 SQIVND, per germline (reference sequence). CDR3 DNA: TGTGCCAGTAGTCCGGGACTCCATATCGTTCAGCAGTACTTC. Translated, it gives CASSPGLHIVQQYF.

There are many counts of this clonotype. This chain links TRBV28 with TRBJ1-5; perhaps TRBD1 as D (6 bases). The ends were cut back, 3 bases at V and 5 bases at J, with 29 bases in the middle. Germline lookup yields CDR1 MDHEN and CDR2 SYDVKM. The CDR3 runs 20 residues. The DNA for the CDR3 is TGTGCCAGCAGTTTTTGGGTGTGGGGCGAGAACAGGGCTTTACATCAGCCCCAGCATTTT. This sequence encodes CASSFWVWGENRALHQPQHF.

This clonotype was seen at least ten times. This chain connects TRBV24-1 to TRBJ2-3; tentatively, D is TRBD1 or TRBD2 (5 bases each). V lost 3 bases and J lost 13, with 16 bases in between. The CDR3 loop spans 13 amino acids. CDR1 and CDR2 (germline): KGHDR, SFDVKD. The CDR3 is CATSDPGAPGKYF. CDR3 nucleotides: TGTGCCACCAGTGATCCCGGGGCGCCCGGCAAGTATTTT.

This clonotype was seen at least ten times. This chain links TRBV3-1 with TRBJ1-5; D is undetermined. V gave up 0 bases and J gave up 7 bases, with 7 bases separating them. The CDR3 is 13 residues long. Germline assignment: CDR1 LGHDT and CDR2 YNNKEL (reference sequence). The CDR3 nucleotides are TGTGCCAGCAGCCAAGATCAAAAACAGCCCCAGCATTTT. The encoded protein is CASSQDQKQPQHF.

This clonotype was detected ten times or more. This sequence joins TRBV19 and TRBJ2-2; 8 bases agree with TRBD1. J gave up 4 bases and V 1 base, and 8 bases lay outside the gene matches. Germline V gene sequence: CDR1 LNHDA, CDR2 SQIVND (reference sequence). The CDR3 is 17 residues long. Written as DNA, the CDR3 is TGTGCCAGTAGTATAGCCAGGGGGCAGGGCCTCACCGGGGAGCTGTTTTTT. Translating gives CASSIARGQGLTGELFF.

In this sample, this clonotype turned up many times. The chain couples TRBV27 to TRBJ2-7, with 8 nucleotides matching TRBD2. Trimming cost V 6 bases and J 0 bases; bases outside gene matches: 4. The V gene's germline CDR1 is MNHEY and CDR2 SMNVEV (reference sequence). The CDR3 totals 14 residues. CDR3 sequence reads: CASRSLADSYEQYF. The CDR3 DNA sequence: TGTGCCAGCAGGTCACTAGCGGACTCCTACGAGCAGTACTTC.

This clonotype was counted at least ten times. The chain combines TRBV20-1 with TRBJ1-3; D gene unclear. CDR1 is DFQATT and CDR2 is SNEGSKA in the germline V gene (reference sequence). V was cut by 6 bases and J by 4 bases, with 13 bases left in between. The CDR3 loop spans 13 amino acids. The CDR3 DNA sequence: TGCAGTGCGCCTCGGGGTCTGGGAAACACCATATATTTT. Residues: CSAPRGLGNTIYF.

The chain is built from TRBV28 and TRBJ1-1; 12 nucleotides agree with TRBD1. The J segment lost 1 base and the V segment lost 6 bases, leaving 6 bases of the junction unmatched. The CDR3 contains 16 residues. Germline V gene data show CDR1 as MDHEN and CDR2 as SYDVKM. CDR3 coding DNA: TGTGCCAGCAGAGGGGACAGGGGGCTTAGGAACACTGAAGCTTTCTTT. It is translated as CASRGDRGLRNTEAFF.

V is TRBV12-3 or TRBV12-4 and J is TRBJ2-7, with D possibly TRBD2 on 6 matching bases. V lost 1 base, J lost 0 bases, and 16 bases lay in between. CDR3 length equals 17 residues. The CDR3 bases are TGTGCCAGCAGTTTAGGCCCCTCTAGCGCGAACTCCTACGAGCAGTACTTC. Its protein product is CASSLGPSSANSYEQYF.